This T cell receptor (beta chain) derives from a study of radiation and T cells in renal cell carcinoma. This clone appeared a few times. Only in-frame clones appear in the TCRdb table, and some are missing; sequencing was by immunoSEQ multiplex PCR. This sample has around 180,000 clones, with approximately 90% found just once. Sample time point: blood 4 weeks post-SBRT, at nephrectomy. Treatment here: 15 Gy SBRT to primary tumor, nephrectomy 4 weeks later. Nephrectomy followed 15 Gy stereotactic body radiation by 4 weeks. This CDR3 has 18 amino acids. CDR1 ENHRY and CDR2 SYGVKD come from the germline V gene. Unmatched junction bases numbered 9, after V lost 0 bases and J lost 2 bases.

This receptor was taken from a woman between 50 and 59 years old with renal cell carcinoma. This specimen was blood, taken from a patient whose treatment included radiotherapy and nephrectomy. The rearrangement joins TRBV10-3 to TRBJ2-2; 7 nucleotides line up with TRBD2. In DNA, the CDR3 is TGTGCCATCAGTGAGTCGATGGTTACTAGCGCCAACACCGGGGAGCTGTTTTTT. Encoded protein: CAISESMVTSANTGELFF.